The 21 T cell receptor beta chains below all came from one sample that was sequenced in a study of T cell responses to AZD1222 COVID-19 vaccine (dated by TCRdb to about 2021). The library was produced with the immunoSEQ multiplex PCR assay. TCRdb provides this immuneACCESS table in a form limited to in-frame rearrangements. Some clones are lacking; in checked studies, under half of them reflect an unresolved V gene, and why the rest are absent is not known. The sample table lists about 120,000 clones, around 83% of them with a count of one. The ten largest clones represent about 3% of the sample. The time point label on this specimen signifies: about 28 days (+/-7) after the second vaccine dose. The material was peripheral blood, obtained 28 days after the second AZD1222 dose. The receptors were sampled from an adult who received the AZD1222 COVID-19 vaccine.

The CDR3 DNA reads TGTGCCAGCAGCGTAGAGCGGGAAAGCTCTGGAAACACCATATATTTT. Its translation: CASSVERESSGNTIYF. V and J are TRBV9 and TRBJ1-3; the D is unclear. The CDR3 has 16 residues. Germline V CDR1 and CDR2: SGDLS, YYNGEE. V was pared by 0 bases and J by 0 bases, with 10 bases between.

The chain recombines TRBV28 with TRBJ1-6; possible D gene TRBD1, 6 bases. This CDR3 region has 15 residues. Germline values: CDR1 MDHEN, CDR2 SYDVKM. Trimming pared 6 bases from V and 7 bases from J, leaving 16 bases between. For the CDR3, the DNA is TGTGCCAGCAGGCGACGAGACAGGACCAATTCACCCCTCCACTTT. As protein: CASRRRDRTNSPLHF.

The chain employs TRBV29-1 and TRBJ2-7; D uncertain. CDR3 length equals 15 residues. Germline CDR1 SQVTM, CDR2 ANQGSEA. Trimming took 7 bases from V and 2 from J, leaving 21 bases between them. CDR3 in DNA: TGCAGCGCCGTAGGATGGACCCTGTCCACCTACGAGCAGTACTTC. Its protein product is CSAVGWTLSTYEQYF.

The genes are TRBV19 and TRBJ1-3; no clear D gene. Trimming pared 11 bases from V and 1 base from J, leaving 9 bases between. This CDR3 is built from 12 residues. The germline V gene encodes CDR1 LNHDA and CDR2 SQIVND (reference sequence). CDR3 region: CAAGVSGNTIYF. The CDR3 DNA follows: TGTGCCGCGGGCGTATCTGGAAACACCATATATTTT.

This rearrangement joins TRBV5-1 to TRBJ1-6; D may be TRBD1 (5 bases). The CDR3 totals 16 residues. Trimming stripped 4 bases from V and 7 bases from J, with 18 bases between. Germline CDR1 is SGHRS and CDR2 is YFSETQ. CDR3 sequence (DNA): TGCGCCAGCAGCCTCTCGTCCGGGACGGAAAATTCACCCCTCCACTTT. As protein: CASSLSSGTENSPLHF. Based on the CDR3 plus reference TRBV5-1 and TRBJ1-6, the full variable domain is KAGVTQTPRYLIKTRGQQVTLSCSPISGHRSVSWYQQTPGQGLQFLFEYFSETQRNKGNFPGRFSGRQFSNSRSEMNVSTLELGDSALYLCASSLSSGTENSPLHFGNGTRLTVT.

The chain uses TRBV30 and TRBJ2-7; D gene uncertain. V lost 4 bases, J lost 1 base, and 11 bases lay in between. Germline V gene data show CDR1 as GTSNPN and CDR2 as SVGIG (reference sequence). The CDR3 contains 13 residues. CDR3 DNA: TGTGCCTGGAACCCCCTCGAGTCCTACGAGCAGTACTTC. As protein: CAWNPLESYEQYF.

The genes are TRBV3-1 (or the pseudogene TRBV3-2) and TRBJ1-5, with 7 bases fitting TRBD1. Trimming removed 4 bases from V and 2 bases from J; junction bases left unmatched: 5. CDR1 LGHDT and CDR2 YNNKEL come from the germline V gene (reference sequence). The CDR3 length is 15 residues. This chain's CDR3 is CASSLDRTGNQPQHF. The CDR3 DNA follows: TGTGCCAGCAGCCTGGACAGGACGGGCAATCAGCCCCAGCATTTT.

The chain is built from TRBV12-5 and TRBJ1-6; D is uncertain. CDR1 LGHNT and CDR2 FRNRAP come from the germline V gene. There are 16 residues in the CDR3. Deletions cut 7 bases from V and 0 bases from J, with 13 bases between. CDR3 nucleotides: TGTGCTAGTGCCCGGGCAGGAAGCTCCTATAATTCACCCCTCCACTTT. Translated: CASARAGSSYNSPLHF. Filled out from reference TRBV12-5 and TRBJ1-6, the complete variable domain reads DARVTQTPRHKVTEMGQEVTMRCQPILGHNTVFWYRQTMMQGLELLAYFRNRAPLDDSGMPKDRFSAEMPDATLATLKIQPSEPRDSAVYFCASARAGSSYNSPLHFGNGTRLTVT.

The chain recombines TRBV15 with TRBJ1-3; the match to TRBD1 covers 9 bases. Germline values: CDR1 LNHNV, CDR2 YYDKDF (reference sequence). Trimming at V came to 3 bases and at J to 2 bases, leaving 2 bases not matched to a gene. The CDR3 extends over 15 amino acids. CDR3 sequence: CATSRDRGPGNTIYF. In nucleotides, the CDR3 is TGTGCCACCAGCAGGGACAGGGGCCCTGGAAACACCATATATTTT.

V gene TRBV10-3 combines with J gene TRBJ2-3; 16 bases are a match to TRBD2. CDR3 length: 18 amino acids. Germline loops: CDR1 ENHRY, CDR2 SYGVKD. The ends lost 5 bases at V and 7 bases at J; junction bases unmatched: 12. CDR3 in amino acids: CAISPAGLAGGYSNTQYF. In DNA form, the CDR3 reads TGTGCCATCAGTCCAGCGGGACTAGCGGGGGGGTATTCGAATACGCAGTATTTT.

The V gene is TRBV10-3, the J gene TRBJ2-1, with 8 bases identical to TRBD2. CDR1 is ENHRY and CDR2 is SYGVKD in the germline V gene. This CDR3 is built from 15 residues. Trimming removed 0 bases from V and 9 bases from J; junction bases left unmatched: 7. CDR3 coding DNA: TGTGCCATCAGTGAGTCCGGGACTAGATCCGGTGAGCAGTTCTTC. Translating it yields CAISESGTRSGEQFF.

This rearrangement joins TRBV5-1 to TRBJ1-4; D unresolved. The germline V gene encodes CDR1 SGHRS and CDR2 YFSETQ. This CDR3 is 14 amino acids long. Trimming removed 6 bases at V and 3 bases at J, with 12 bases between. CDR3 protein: CASKRTLANEKLFF. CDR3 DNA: TGCGCCAGCAAGCGGACGCTAGCTAATGAAAAACTGTTTTTT. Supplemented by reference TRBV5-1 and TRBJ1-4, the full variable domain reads KAGVTQTPRYLIKTRGQQVTLSCSPISGHRSVSWYQQTPGQGLQFLFEYFSETQRNKGNFPGRFSGRQFSNSRSEMNVSTLELGDSALYLCASKRTLANEKLFFGSGTQLSVL.

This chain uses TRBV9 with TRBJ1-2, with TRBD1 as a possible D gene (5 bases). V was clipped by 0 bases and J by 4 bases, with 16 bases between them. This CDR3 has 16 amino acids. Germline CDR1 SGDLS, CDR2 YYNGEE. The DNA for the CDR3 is TGTGCCAGCAGCGTAGCTGGGGACCCCCGGCGCTATGGCTACACCTTC. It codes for CASSVAGDPRRYGYTF.

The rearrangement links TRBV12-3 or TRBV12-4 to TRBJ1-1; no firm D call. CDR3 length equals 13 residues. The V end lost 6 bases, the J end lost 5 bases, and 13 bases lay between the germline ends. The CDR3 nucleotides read TGTGCCAGCAGCCCTTCCGGCAGAACTGAAGCTTTCTTT. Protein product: CASSPSGRTEAFF.

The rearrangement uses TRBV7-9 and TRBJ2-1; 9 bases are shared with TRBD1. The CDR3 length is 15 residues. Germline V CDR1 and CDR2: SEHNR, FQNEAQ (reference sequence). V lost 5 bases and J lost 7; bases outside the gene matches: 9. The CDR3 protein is CASSAPGQGSNEQFF. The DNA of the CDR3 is TGTGCCAGCAGCGCCCCGGGACAGGGCTCAAATGAGCAGTTCTTC.

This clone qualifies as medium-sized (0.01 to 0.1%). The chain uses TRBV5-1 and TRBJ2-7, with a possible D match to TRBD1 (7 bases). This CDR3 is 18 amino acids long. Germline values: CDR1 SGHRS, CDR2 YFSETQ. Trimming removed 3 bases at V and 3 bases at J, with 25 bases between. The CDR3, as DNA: TGCGCCAGCAGCTCAAACACAAACGCTCAGGGGGGAAACTACGAGCAGTACTTC. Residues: CASSSNTNAQGGNYEQYF.

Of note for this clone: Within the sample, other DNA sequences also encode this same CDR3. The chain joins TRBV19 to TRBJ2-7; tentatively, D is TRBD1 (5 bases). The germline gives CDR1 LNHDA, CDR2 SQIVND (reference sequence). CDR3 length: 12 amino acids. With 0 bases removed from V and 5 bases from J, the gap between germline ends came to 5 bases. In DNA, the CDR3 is TGTGCCAGTAGTATAGACAGGGACGAGCAGTACTTC. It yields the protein CASSIDRDEQYF.

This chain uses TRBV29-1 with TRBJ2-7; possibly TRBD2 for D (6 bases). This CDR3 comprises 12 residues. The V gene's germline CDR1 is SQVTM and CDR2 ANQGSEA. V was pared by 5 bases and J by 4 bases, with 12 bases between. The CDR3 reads CSVTSFEYEQYF. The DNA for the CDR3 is TGCAGCGTTACTAGCTTTGAATACGAGCAGTACTTC.

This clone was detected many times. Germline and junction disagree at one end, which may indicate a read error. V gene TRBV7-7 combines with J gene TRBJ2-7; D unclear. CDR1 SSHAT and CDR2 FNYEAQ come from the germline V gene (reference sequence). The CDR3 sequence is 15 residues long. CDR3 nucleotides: TGTGCTAGCAGCTTAGCAGTGGGCGGCGGTTACGAGCAGTACTTC. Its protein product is CASSLAVGGGYEQYF.

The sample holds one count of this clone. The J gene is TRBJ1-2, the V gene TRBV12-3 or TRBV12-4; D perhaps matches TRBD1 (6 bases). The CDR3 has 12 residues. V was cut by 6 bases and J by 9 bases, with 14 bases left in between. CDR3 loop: CASSQGGGSYTF. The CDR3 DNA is TGTGCCAGCAGCCAAGGGGGAGGTAGCTACACCTTC.

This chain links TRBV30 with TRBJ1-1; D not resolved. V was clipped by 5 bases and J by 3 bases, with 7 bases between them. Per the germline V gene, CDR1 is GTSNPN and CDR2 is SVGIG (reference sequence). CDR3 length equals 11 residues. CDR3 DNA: TGTGCCTGGTCTTCGGACACTGAAGCTTTCTTT. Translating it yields CAWSSDTEAFF.